Presented here are 30 T cell receptor beta chains from one specimen sequenced in a study of shared clonotypes between healthy human individuals. Sequencing used immunoSEQ multiplex PCR; TCRdb keeps in-frame clones, though not all of them. The sample contains roughly 810,000 clones, just over 95% of which appear only once. Naive CD8 cells were CD45RO-negative, positively selected for CCR7, excluding terminally differentiated effector memory CD45RA+ cells. Material: naive CD8+ T cells sorted from blood. These receptors were taken from a man aged 25 to 40 in good health.

This chain links TRBV6-1 with TRBJ2-7; possibly TRBD2 for D (5 bases). CDR3 size: 15 residues. Germline V gene data show CDR1 as MNHNS and CDR2 as SASEGT. V shed 1 base and J shed 3 bases, with 13 bases lying between them. The CDR3 DNA sequence: TGTGCCAGCAGTGAAGAACGTCTAGGAGGCTACGAGCAGTACTTC. Translated: CASSEERLGGYEQYF.

This chain uses TRBV11-3 with TRBJ2-2; D is perhaps TRBD2 (6 bases). Per germline, CDR1 SGHNT and CDR2 YENEEA. The CDR3 is 15 residues long. Deletions cut 3 bases from V and 3 bases from J, with 11 bases between. CDR3 in DNA: TGTGCCAGCAGCTTTGGGCGGGGTCACACCGGGGAGCTGTTTTTT. It translates to CASSFGRGHTGELFF.

V usage is TRBV29-1 and J usage is TRBJ2-1; TRBD2 agrees at 8 bases. The J segment lost 3 bases and the V segment lost 6 bases, leaving 4 bases of the junction unmatched. There are 13 residues in the CDR3. From germline, CDR1 is SQVTM and CDR2 ANQGSEA. CDR3 nucleotide sequence: TGCAGCGTCCAGCGGGAGAACTACAATGAGCAGTTCTTC. Translating gives CSVQRENYNEQFF.

The chain has TRBV11-2 and TRBJ2-3; 10 bases match TRBD1. Germline V gene sequence: CDR1 SGHAT, CDR2 FQNNGV. Losses at the gene ends were 5 bases for V and 4 bases for J; bases not matched to a gene: 9. The CDR3 runs to 16 residues. Here the CDR3 DNA reads TGTGCCAGCAGCGCACGACACGGGACAGGGGCAGATACGCAGTATTTT. Translating it yields CASSARHGTGADTQYF.

With respect to this clone: The sample contains more than one DNA sequence encoding this CDR3. This chain links TRBV29-1 with TRBJ1-1; D not resolved. The germline V gene has CDR1 SQVTM and CDR2 ANQGSEA. V was pared by 0 bases and J by 2 bases, with 4 bases between. The CDR3 runs 12 residues. CDR3 nucleotide sequence: TGCAGCGTTGAAGATCTTAACACTGAAGCTTTCTTT. Residues: CSVEDLNTEAFF.

V gene TRBV7-9 combines with J gene TRBJ2-3, with D hard to call. V lost 5 bases to trimming and J lost 3 bases, with 12 bases between them. This CDR3 is built from 14 residues. The germline V gene encodes CDR1 SEHNR and CDR2 FQNEAQ (reference sequence). CDR3 sequence reads: CASSPDGSTDTQYF. In nucleotides, the CDR3 is TGTGCCAGCAGCCCGGACGGGTCGACAGATACGCAGTATTTT.

This chain connects TRBV20-1 to TRBJ2-4; D remains ambiguous. V was trimmed by 6 bases and J by 0 bases, leaving 3 bases between them. CDR1 and CDR2 from the germline V gene are DFQATT and SNEGSKA (reference sequence). This CDR3 has 11 residues. Here the CDR3 DNA reads TGCAGTGCCTTAGCCAAAAACATTCAGTACTTC. Its protein is CSALAKNIQYF.

The chain combines TRBV9 with TRBJ2-7; D is undetermined. CDR1 SGDLS and CDR2 YYNGEE come from the germline V gene. Between the trimmed V and J ends, which lost 0 bases and 1 base, there was a span of 11 bases. This CDR3 is 15 amino acids long. The DNA of the CDR3 is TGTGCCAGCAGCGTAGATCCACAGCCGTCCTACGAGCAGTACTTC. It specifies CASSVDPQPSYEQYF.

The V and J genes are TRBV5-5 and TRBJ2-7; 11 bases agree with TRBD2. With V trimmed by 5 bases and J by 0 bases, 4 bases remained unmatched. CDR1 and CDR2 (germline): SGHKS, YYEKEE (reference sequence). The CDR3 totals 15 residues. The CDR3 loop reads CASRQLAGVSYEQYF. CDR3 DNA: TGTGCCAGCAGACAACTAGCGGGAGTCTCCTACGAGCAGTACTTC.

The rearrangement links TRBV15 to TRBJ2-1, with D uncertain. V was pared by 3 bases and J by 0 bases, with 9 bases between. This CDR3 comprises 15 residues. Germline V gives CDR1 LNHNV, CDR2 YYDKDF (reference sequence). The CDR3 coding sequence is TGTGCCACCAGCAGCGAATCGAGCTCCTACAATGAGCAGTTCTTC. It is translated as CATSSESSSYNEQFF. Looking up the rest from reference TRBV15 and TRBJ2-1 gives the full variable domain: DAMVIQNPRYQVTQFGKPVTLSCSQTLNHNVMYWYQQKSSQAPKLLFHYYDKDFNNEADTPDNFQSRRPNTSFCFLDIRSPGLGDTAMYLCATSSESSSYNEQFFGPGTRLTVL.

V and J are TRBV21-1 and TRBJ2-7; no check of the table's D call, TRBD1, against the DNA was made. TRBV21-1 is recorded as a pseudogene. The CDR3 covers 19 residues. The CDR3 DNA follows: TGTGCCAGCAGCAATACCGGGACAGGGGACTCCTATGGTCCCTACGAGCAGTACTTC. Protein: CASSNTGTGDSYGPYEQYF.

V gene TRBV6-1 combines with J gene TRBJ1-5; D gene unclear. This CDR3 spans 17 amino acids. Trimming took 4 bases from V and 0 from J, leaving 16 bases between them. The germline V gene encodes CDR1 MNHNS and CDR2 SASEGT. CDR3 amino acids: CASSASSWEHSNQPQHF. CDR3 bases: TGTGCCAGCAGTGCTTCCAGTTGGGAACATAGCAATCAGCCCCAGCATTTT.

This chain uses TRBV19 with TRBJ2-2; a possible D gene is TRBD2 (6 bases). The germline V and J ends were trimmed by 5 bases and 4 bases, with 11 bases remaining between them. Per germline, CDR1 LNHDA and CDR2 SQIVND (reference sequence). The CDR3 is made up of 14 amino acids. The CDR3 DNA follows: TGTGCCAGTAGTCTGAGCGGGCCCACCGGGGAGCTGTTTTTT. Protein sequence: CASSLSGPTGELFF.

This chain links TRBV9 with TRBJ2-1, with D possibly TRBD2 on 7 matching bases. V was trimmed by 0 bases and J by 1 base, leaving 17 bases between them. Per germline, CDR1 SGDLS and CDR2 YYNGEE. This CDR3 is 18 amino acids long. The CDR3 DNA reads as TGTGCCAGCAGCGTAGCTAGGGGGGAGGGAGGTTCCTACAATGAGCAGTTCTTC. It yields the protein CASSVARGEGGSYNEQFF.

As DNA, the CDR3 is TGCGCCAGCAGCTCCTGGGTGGGGGCAGATACGCAGTATTTT. Protein sequence: CASSSWVGADTQYF. V is TRBV5-1 and J is TRBJ2-3; either TRBD1 or TRBD2 may supply D (5 bases each). V was shortened by 3 bases and J by 4 bases, with 12 bases between the two germline ends. CDR3 length: 14 residues. Germline loops: CDR1 SGHRS, CDR2 YFSETQ. The variable domain in full, completed from reference TRBV5-1 and TRBJ2-3, reads KAGVTQTPRYLIKTRGQQVTLSCSPISGHRSVSWYQQTPGQGLQFLFEYFSETQRNKGNFPGRFSGRQFSNSRSEMNVSTLELGDSALYLCASSSWVGADTQYFGPGTRLTVL.

V and J are TRBV5-8 and TRBJ2-1, with 7 positions matching TRBD1. The V gene's germline CDR1 is SGHTS and CDR2 YDEGEE. The trim removed 3 bases at V and 6 bases at J, leaving 9 bases unmatched. The CDR3 consists of 15 residues. The CDR3 DNA reads TGTGCCAGCAGCTGGGGACAGCCCTCGGGCAATGAGCAGTTCTTC. It specifies CASSWGQPSGNEQFF.

CDR3 coding DNA: TGTGCCAGCAGTGCCCGGGAGGGGCCGGTGGATGGCTACACCTTC. This translates into CASSAREGPVDGYTF. This chain links TRBV25-1 with TRBJ1-2; a weak D match, TRBD1 (5 bases). The CDR3 spans 15 residues. The germline CDR1 and CDR2 sequences are MGHDK and SYGVNS. V was clipped by 4 bases and J by 6 bases, with 18 bases between them.

CDR3 protein: CASSLGTVSGANVLTF. The CDR3 nucleotides read TGTGCCAGCAGCCTCGGGACGGTCTCTGGGGCCAACGTCCTGACTTTC. The V call is TRBV5-5, the J call TRBJ2-6; D might be TRBD1 or TRBD2, each matching 5 bases. The germline V gene encodes CDR1 SGHKS and CDR2 YYEKEE (reference sequence). The CDR3 covers 16 residues. Between the trimmed V and J ends, which lost 4 bases and 0 bases, there was a span of 11 bases.

The chain couples TRBV20-1 to TRBJ1-4; possible D gene TRBD1, 5 bases. Germline-derived CDR1 and CDR2 are DFQATT and SNEGSKA (reference sequence). V was pared by 2 bases and J by 8 bases, with 6 bases between. This CDR3 has 11 amino acids. CDR3 DNA sequence: TGCAGTGCTAGACAGGGAGAAAAACTGTTTTTT. It is translated as CSARQGEKLFF.

This rearrangement joins TRBV5-1 to TRBJ2-7; unclear D gene. CDR3 length equals 15 residues. CDR1 and CDR2 from the germline V gene are SGHRS and YFSETQ. Trimming pared 0 bases from V and 2 bases from J, leaving 12 bases between. CDR3 protein: CASSLESRGPYEQYF. CDR3 DNA: TGCGCCAGCAGCTTGGAGAGCCGAGGACCCTACGAGCAGTACTTC.

J is TRBJ1-4 and V is TRBV4-1, with TRBD1 as a possible D gene (5 bases). Deletions cut 1 base from V and 3 bases from J, with 9 bases between. The CDR3 totals 15 residues. Germline CDR1 and CDR2: MGHRA and YSYEKL. The CDR3 DNA reads as TGCGCCAGCAGCCAAGTTCAGGGTGCTAATGAAAAACTGTTTTTT. This translates into CASSQVQGANEKLFF.

This chain joins TRBV7-9 and TRBJ1-5; 10 nucleotides agree with TRBD1. J lost 8 bases, V lost 5 bases, and 6 bases had no gene match. This CDR3 spans 14 amino acids. CDR1 is SEHNR, CDR2 FQNEAQ, per germline (reference sequence). This chain's CDR3 is CASSHGTGEEPQHF. The CDR3 nucleotides are TGTGCCAGCAGCCATGGGACAGGGGAAGAGCCCCAGCATTTT. Variable domain in full (rest from reference TRBV7-9 and TRBJ1-5): DTGVSQNPRHKITKRGQNVTFRCDPISEHNRLYWYRQTLGQGPEFLTYFQNEAQLEKSRLLSDRFSAERPKGSFSTLEIQRTEQGDSAMYLCASSHGTGEEPQHFGDGTRLSIL.

The table lists this clone with a few counts. The V gene is TRBV27, the J gene TRBJ2-3; 10 bases map to TRBD2. V was pared by 3 bases and J by 5 bases, with 5 bases of the junction left unmatched. Germline CDR1 MNHEY, CDR2 SMNVEV (reference sequence). The CDR3 covers 15 residues. CDR3 in DNA: TGTGCCAGCAGTTTCCTAGCGGGAGTAGTAGATACGCAGTATTTT. Encoded protein: CASSFLAGVVDTQYF.

This clone occurred once. V usage is TRBV27 and J usage is TRBJ1-1; D gene unclear. The CDR3 runs 13 residues. The germline V and J ends were trimmed by 0 bases and 8 bases, with 10 bases remaining between them. From germline, CDR1 is MNHEY and CDR2 SMNVEV (reference sequence). The CDR3 here is CASSLSGLGEAFF. In DNA form, the CDR3 reads TGTGCCAGCAGTTTATCAGGATTGGGGGAAGCTTTCTTT.

The J gene is TRBJ2-2, the V gene TRBV27; 8 nucleotides align to TRBD2. In germline, CDR1 is MNHEY, CDR2 SMNVEV (reference sequence). This CDR3 contains 16 residues. V gave up 1 base and J gave up 4 bases; unmatched junction bases: 5. The CDR3 coding sequence is TGTGCCAGCAGTTTATATCCGGGGGGGTCCACCGGGGAGCTGTTTTTT. Residues: CASSLYPGGSTGELFF.

V gene TRBV7-6 combines with J gene TRBJ1-1; D perhaps matches TRBD1 (5 bases). The germline V and J ends were trimmed by 1 base and 7 bases, with 13 bases remaining between them. Germline V gene data show CDR1 as SGHVS and CDR2 as FNYEAQ. The CDR3 sequence is 14 residues long. This chain's CDR3 is CASSLDPGRFEAFF. DNA of the CDR3: TGTGCCAGCAGCTTAGATCCGGGACGGTTTGAAGCTTTCTTT.

The chain is built from TRBV5-1 and TRBJ2-3, with D maybe TRBD2 (5 bases). CDR3 length: 17 amino acids. Germline V gene lookup returns CDR1 SGHRS and CDR2 YFSETQ. V was pared by 4 bases and J by 1 base, with 19 bases between. CDR3 bases: TGCGCCAGCAGCCCCCTCAGTGGCGGGTGGGGCACAGATACGCAGTATTTT. This codes for CASSPLSGGWGTDTQYF.

This rearrangement joins TRBV27 to TRBJ2-3, with no clear D. Trimming left V 6 bases short and J 8 bases short, with 12 bases between. The CDR3 is made up of 12 amino acids. The V gene's germline CDR1 is MNHEY and CDR2 SMNVEV (reference sequence). The CDR3 loop is CASSPYRGTQYF. As DNA, the CDR3 is TGTGCCAGCAGCCCTTACCGAGGTACGCAGTATTTT.

This chain uses TRBV5-5 with TRBJ2-7; 10 bases fit TRBD2. Germline CDR1 SGHKS, CDR2 YYEKEE (reference sequence). V shed 2 bases, J shed 3 bases, and the junction held 5 bases outside the gene matches. CDR3 size: 15 residues. The CDR3 spells CASSLSSGRHYEQYF. As DNA, the CDR3 is TGTGCCAGCAGCTTATCTAGCGGGAGACACTACGAGCAGTACTTC.

This chain uses TRBV7-9 with TRBJ1-6, with TRBD1 identical over 9 bases. Germline trimming cut 3 bases from V and 7 bases from J; bases unmatched to any gene: 10. This CDR3 region has 17 residues. CDR1 is SEHNR and CDR2 is FQNEAQ in the germline V gene (reference sequence). CDR3 amino acids: CASSFITPGQGNSPLHF. CDR3 coding DNA: TGTGCCAGCAGCTTCATTACCCCGGGACAGGGAAATTCACCCCTCCACTTT.